The 21 T cell receptor beta chains below all came from one sample that was sequenced in a study of blood T cells in healthy people across ages (dated by TCRdb to between 2014 and 2017). The library was built by means of 5' RACE. Sequencing took place on an Illumina HiSeq 2500. A second PCR of roughly 7 to 11 cycles was performed with a sample-barcoded 5' primer and a J-beta primer mix. In TCRdb, the public reads were trimmed at Q25 with fastp and aligned with MiXCR, with productive beta chains retained. All rows with the same CDR3 protein become a single entry with the most common DNA and genes. The sample records just over 1 million distinct CDR3 sequences, less than 50% of which are singletons. Approximately 17% of the sample is held by the ten biggest clonotypes. Input material: blood. Every receptor here comes from a woman in her sixties or seventies in good health.

The gene calls are TRBV20-1 and TRBJ1-5, with 7 bases fitting TRBD1. From germline, CDR1 is DFQATT and CDR2 SNEGSKA (reference sequence). The trim removed 5 bases at V and 1 base at J, leaving 5 bases unmatched. The CDR3 extends over 14 amino acids. DNA for the CDR3: TGCAGTGCTGGGAACAGGGGAAGCAATCAGCCCCAGCATTTT. It codes for CSAGNRGSNQPQHF.

The genes are TRBV5-1 and TRBJ2-2; D remains ambiguous. Germline CDR1 and CDR2: SGHRS and YFSETQ. There are 14 residues in the CDR3. Trimming pared 4 bases from V and 3 bases from J, leaving 10 bases between. The CDR3 loop is CASSLTQYTGELFF. In DNA form, the CDR3 reads TGCGCCAGCAGCCTGACGCAATACACCGGGGAGCTGTTTTTT. The full variable domain, completed using reference TRBV5-1 and TRBJ2-2, is KAGVTQTPRYLIKTRGQQVTLSCSPISGHRSVSWYQQTPGQGLQFLFEYFSETQRNKGNFPGRFSGRQFSNSRSEMNVSTLELGDSALYLCASSLTQYTGELFFGEGSRLTVL.

This clonotype was seen only once. Mismatch with germline at one junction end may stem from a read error. The chain carries TRBV25-1 and TRBJ1-5; D remains unclear. Germline-derived CDR1 and CDR2 are MGHDK and SYGVNS. The CDR3 spans 13 residues. The CDR3: CANSEGMNQPQHF. CDR3 DNA sequence: TGTGCCAACAGTGAAGGAATGAATCAGCCCCAGCATTTT.

This clonotype was seen once. The rearrangement links TRBV20-1 to TRBJ2-7, with D tentatively TRBD2 (7 bases). V lost 0 bases and J lost 2, with 35 bases in between. The CDR3 is 22 amino acids. The germline gives CDR1 DFQATT, CDR2 SNEGSKA (reference sequence). The CDR3 DNA sequence: TGCAGTGCTAGAGATATAGGGGGGCGTGGCGGCGCTCTAGCGGCGAATCCCTACGAGCAGTACTTC. Translation: CSARDIGGRGGALAANPYEQYF.

About this clonotype itself: The junction shows a germline mismatch at one end, possibly a read error. The chain is built from TRBV20-1 and TRBJ1-5; tentatively, D is TRBD1 (6 bases). CDR3 length equals 15 residues. The germline V gene encodes CDR1 DFQATT and CDR2 SNEGSKA (reference sequence). The CDR3 region is CSARKAGRGNQPRHF. CDR3 bases: TGCAGTGCTAGAAAGGCCGGCAGGGGCAATCAGCCCCGGCATTTT.

The rearrangement links TRBV12-3 or TRBV12-4 to TRBJ2-1, with TRBD2 matching over 10 bases. CDR3 length equals 16 residues. V lost 5 bases, J lost 0 bases, and 4 bases stayed unmatched. CDR3 coding DNA: TGTGCCAGCAGTACTAGCGGGAAAAGCTCCTACAATGAGCAGTTCTTC. Amino acid sequence: CASSTSGKSSYNEQFF.

This clonotype turned up a few times. The V and J genes are TRBV4-2 and TRBJ2-7, with 16 bases aligning to TRBD2. Germline CDR1 LGHNA, CDR2 YNFKEQ. The V gene end was trimmed by 0 bases and the J gene end by 3 bases; junction bases not matched to a gene: 5. This CDR3 has 18 residues. Written as DNA, the CDR3 is TGTGCCAGCAGCCAAGATGGCGGGACTAGCGGGAGGGTCTACGAGCAGTACTTC. Its translation is CASSQDGGTSGRVYEQYF.

CDR3 loop: CASSLGPPRDRYEKLFF. The CDR3 nucleotides are TGCGCCAGCAGCTTGGGTCCCCCTCGGGACAGATATGAAAAACTGTTTTTT. The chain combines TRBV5-1 with TRBJ1-4, with 7 bases fitting TRBD1. CDR1 is SGHRS, CDR2 YFSETQ, per germline. This CDR3 spans 17 amino acids. V was clipped by 0 bases and J by 6 bases; unmatched bases: 11.

The J gene is TRBJ2-3, the V gene TRBV12-3 or TRBV12-4, with D perhaps matching TRBD2 (6 bases). CDR3 size: 14 residues. V lost 6 bases, J lost 3 bases, and 13 bases lay in between. Written as DNA, the CDR3 is TGTGCCAGCAGAGGGAGGATCGGAACAGATACGCAGTATTTT. It encodes CASRGRIGTDTQYF.

V gene TRBV10-1 combines with J gene TRBJ1-1; tentative D call: TRBD1 (5 bases). The V gene lost 7 bases and the J gene lost 0 bases, with 12 bases spanning the gap. The CDR3 has 14 residues. Germline loops: CDR1 WNHNN, CDR2 SYGVQD (reference sequence). CDR3 sequence (DNA): TGCGCCAGCACTCCCGACAGCATGAACACTGAAGCTTTCTTT. Its protein product is CASTPDSMNTEAFF.

In its sample, this clonotype was seen many times. The chain carries TRBV10-3 and TRBJ1-4; D gene uncertain. This CDR3 region has 13 residues. V dropped 9 bases and J dropped 0 bases, with 8 bases sitting between them. Germline values: CDR1 ENHRY, CDR2 SYGVKD. The CDR3 region has the DNA TGTGCCATAAAGTCAGCAACTAATGAAAAACTGTTTTTT. Translation gives CAIKSATNEKLFF.

J is TRBJ2-5 and V is TRBV7-2, with D possibly being TRBD2 (6 bases). The DNA end favors TRBJ2-7, so the J call may be wrong. This CDR3 comprises 14 residues. In germline, CDR1 is SGHTA, CDR2 FQGNSA. For the CDR3, the DNA is TGTGCCAGCAGCTTAAGACGCGGGATCAACGAGCAGTACTTC. Translated, it gives CASSLRRGINEQYF.

This chain joins TRBV29-1 and TRBJ2-3; D remains unclear. The ends were cut back, 3 bases at V and 2 bases at J, with 6 bases in the middle. The CDR3 totals 12 residues. The germline V gene has CDR1 SQVTM and CDR2 ANQGSEA. CDR3 nucleotide sequence: TGCAGCGTTGAGTTGGACACAGATACGCAGTATTTT. This sequence encodes CSVELDTDTQYF.

The chain is built from TRBV6-1 and TRBJ2-6, with a possible D match to TRBD2 (6 bases). The CDR3 has 18 amino acids. With 0 bases removed from V and 3 bases from J, the gap between germline ends came to 15 bases. From germline, CDR1 is MNHNS and CDR2 SASEGT. CDR3 sequence reads: CASSEAGTWGFGANVLTF. The CDR3, as DNA: TGTGCCAGCAGTGAAGCCGGGACTTGGGGCTTTGGGGCCAACGTCCTGACTTTC.

V gene TRBV5-1 combines with J gene TRBJ2-1, with 13 bases lining up with TRBD2. Germline values: CDR1 SGHRS, CDR2 YFSETQ. CDR3 length: 20 amino acids. V dropped 0 bases and J dropped 7; count of bases not matched to a gene: 16. The CDR3 sequence: CASSLGSGTSGIGTRNEQFF. The CDR3, as DNA: TGCGCCAGCAGCTTGGGCTCCGGGACTAGCGGGATTGGCACCAGGAATGAGCAGTTCTTC.

This chain links TRBV7-8 with TRBJ2-7; 9 nucleotides align to TRBD2. The J call is doubtful: the DNA matches TRBJ2-5 better. The CDR3 has 18 residues. Germline V gene lookup returns CDR1 SGHVS and CDR2 FQNEAQ. The DNA of the CDR3 is TGTGCCAGCAGCGCCGGTGGTAGCGGGAGCTATGTTCATGAGACCCAGTACTTC. Protein product: CASSAGGSGSYVHETQYF.

As regards this clonotype: Given a much more abundant clone one base away, this may be a read error. The genes are TRBV20-1 and TRBJ2-3, with D perhaps being TRBD1 or TRBD2 (5 bases each). The CDR3 runs 12 residues. Trimming took off 2 bases at V and 8 bases at J, with 11 bases between the two ends. CDR1 and CDR2 (germline): DFQATT, SNEGSKA (reference sequence). The CDR3, as DNA: TGCAGTGCTAGACTAGCTGGGGGTACGCAGTATTTT. It is translated as CSARLAGGTQYF.

This chain joins TRBV6-1 and TRBJ2-1; D unresolved. The CDR3 has 15 residues. The germline V gene has CDR1 MNHNS and CDR2 SASEGT. V lost 1 base and J lost 4, with 11 bases in between. CDR3 amino acids: CASSEGPTGYNEQFF. DNA of the CDR3: TGTGCCAGCAGTGAAGGCCCCACCGGGTACAATGAGCAGTTCTTC.

The chain recombines TRBV5-1 with TRBJ2-7, with D perhaps being TRBD1 or TRBD2 (6 bases each). Germline CDR1 and CDR2: SGHRS and YFSETQ. Trimming shortened V by 4 bases and J by 1 base, and 24 bases separated the two germline ends. The CDR3 loop spans 18 amino acids. The CDR3 DNA reads TGCGCCAGCAGCCCCGGAGCAGGGACGGGGGCTTTGTCCTACGAGCAGTACTTC. Translating gives CASSPGAGTGALSYEQYF.

The rearrangement uses TRBV7-9 and TRBJ2-6; 13 bases line up with TRBD2. This CDR3 has 19 amino acids. The trim removed 5 bases at V and 0 bases at J, leaving 7 bases unmatched. Germline V gene sequence: CDR1 SEHNR, CDR2 FQNEAQ (reference sequence). The DNA for the CDR3 is TGTGCCAGCAGCCCCGCGGGACTAGCGGGGAACTCTGGGGCCAACGTCCTGACTTTC. It codes for CASSPAGLAGNSGANVLTF.

This clonotype came up a few times. The chain combines TRBV6-2 or TRBV6-3 with TRBJ2-7, with 8 positions matching TRBD2. CDR3 length: 15 residues. CDR1 is MNHEY, CDR2 SVGEGT, per germline. V was clipped by 3 bases and J by 4 bases; unmatched bases: 8. CDR3 loop: CASSYFSGSVYEQYF. CDR3 nucleotides: TGTGCCAGCAGTTATTTCAGCGGGAGTGTGTACGAGCAGTACTTC.